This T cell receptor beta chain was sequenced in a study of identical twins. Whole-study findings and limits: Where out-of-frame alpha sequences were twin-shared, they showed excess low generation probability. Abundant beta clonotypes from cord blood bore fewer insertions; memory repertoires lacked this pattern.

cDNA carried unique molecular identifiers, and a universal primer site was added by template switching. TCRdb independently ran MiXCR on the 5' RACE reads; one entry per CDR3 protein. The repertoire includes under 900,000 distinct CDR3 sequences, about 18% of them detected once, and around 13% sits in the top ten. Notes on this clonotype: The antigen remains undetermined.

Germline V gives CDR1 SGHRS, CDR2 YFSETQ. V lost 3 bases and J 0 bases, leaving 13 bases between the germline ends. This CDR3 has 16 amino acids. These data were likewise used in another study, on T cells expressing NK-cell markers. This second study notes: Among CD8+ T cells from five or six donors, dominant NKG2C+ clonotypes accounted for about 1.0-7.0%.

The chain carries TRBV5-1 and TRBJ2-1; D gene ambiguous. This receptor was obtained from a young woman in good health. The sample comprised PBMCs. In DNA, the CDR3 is TGCGCCAGCAGCTCCGCTGGTCTCCTCTCCTACAATGAGCAGTTCTTC. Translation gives CASSSAGLLSYNEQFF.